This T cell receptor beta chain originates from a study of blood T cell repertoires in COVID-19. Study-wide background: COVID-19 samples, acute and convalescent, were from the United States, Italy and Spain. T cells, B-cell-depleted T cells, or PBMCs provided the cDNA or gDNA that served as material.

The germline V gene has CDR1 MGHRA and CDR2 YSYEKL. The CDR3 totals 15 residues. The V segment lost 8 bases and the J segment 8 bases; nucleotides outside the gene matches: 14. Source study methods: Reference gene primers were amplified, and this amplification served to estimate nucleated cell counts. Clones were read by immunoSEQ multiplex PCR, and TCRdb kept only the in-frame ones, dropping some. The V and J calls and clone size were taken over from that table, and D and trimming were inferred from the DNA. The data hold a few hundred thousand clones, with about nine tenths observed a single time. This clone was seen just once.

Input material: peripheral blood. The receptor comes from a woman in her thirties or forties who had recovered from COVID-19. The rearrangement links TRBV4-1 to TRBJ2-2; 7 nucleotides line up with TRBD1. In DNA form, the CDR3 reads TGCGCCAGCGGACCCAGGACAGGTGGGACGGGGGAGCTGTTTTTT. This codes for CASGPRTGGTGELFF.